The clone carrying this T cell receptor beta chain was seen more than once but under ten times. The V gene's germline CDR1 is KGHDR and CDR2 SFDVKD. The CDR3 is 17 residues long. The ends were cut back, 3 bases at V and 2 bases at J, with 16 bases in the middle. This sample was included in a study of molecular identifiers for immune sequencing clone quantification. TCRdb fed the PCR reads into MiXCR, producing one record per CDR3 protein. The sample shows some 70,000 distinct CDR3 sequences, 15% to 20% of them seen only once. The chain couples TRBV24-1 to TRBJ1-5, with D perhaps matching TRBD1 (6 bases). The sequence derives from a human donor in good health. Some libraries in this study had Jurkat cell RNA spiked in. What was sequenced was naive CD8+ T cells from blood, with Jurkat cell RNA spiked in. Subset of the sample: FACS-sorted CD8+CD4-CCR7+CD45RA+ naive T cells. This CDR3 reads CATSDRTELYRNQPQHF. The CDR3 DNA is TGTGCCACCAGTGATCGGACAGAGCTTTATCGCAATCAGCCCCAGCATTTT.